A single sample is the source of the 20 T cell receptor beta chains below, sequenced in a study of cytomegalovirus exposure and HLA in healthy donors (dated by TCRdb to 2016 to 2017). Libraries were prepared through the immunoSEQ multiplex PCR assay. A mixture of 60 forward primers for TCR Vbeta segments and 13 reverse primers for TCR Jbeta segments was used in the multiplex PCR. Drawn from immuneACCESS, this table holds only the in-frame rearrangements with V and J called that TCRdb kept. Clones are partly lost; checked studies trace under half to an unresolved V gene and leave the rest unexplained. For this sample the table gives approximately 130,000 clones, of which roughly 69% were detected only once. Of the sample, roughly 3% falls within the top ten clones. Sample: PBMCs. The receptors were sampled from a human donor in good health.

The genes are TRBV19 and TRBJ1-2; D gene unclear. The CDR3 extends over 12 amino acids. Between the trimmed V and J ends, which lost 5 bases and 2 bases, there was a span of 6 bases. The V gene's germline CDR1 is LNHDA and CDR2 SQIVND (reference sequence). The DNA of the CDR3 is TGTGCCAGTAGTTCTTTAAACTATGGCTACACCTTC. It encodes CASSSLNYGYTF. The full variable domain, its missing parts supplied by reference TRBV19 and TRBJ1-2, is DGGITQSPKYLFRKEGQNVTLSCEQNLNHDAMYWYRQDPGQGLRLIYYSQIVNDFQKGDIAEGYSVSREKKESFPLTVTSAQKNPTAFYLCASSSLNYGYTFGSGTRLTVV.

The chain employs TRBV7-2 and TRBJ2-5; 9 positions match TRBD2. The V gene end was trimmed by 5 bases and the J gene end by 2 bases; junction bases not matched to a gene: 9. The CDR3 totals 16 residues. Germline V gene sequence: CDR1 SGHTA, CDR2 FQGNSA. In DNA form, the CDR3 reads TGTGCCAGCAGCCCCGTAGCGGGGGTAAGACAAGAGACCCAGTACTTC. It yields the protein CASSPVAGVRQETQYF.

CDR3 in amino acids: CAWSAGQGRTYEQYF. The CDR3 bases are TGTGCCTGGAGTGCCGGACAGGGACGGACCTACGAGCAGTACTTC. V is TRBV30 and J is TRBJ2-7; the match to TRBD1 covers 8 bases. The trim removed 1 base at V and 2 bases at J, leaving 7 bases unmatched. CDR3 length equals 15 residues. Germline V gene lookup returns CDR1 GTSNPN and CDR2 SVGIG (reference sequence).

Only a few counts were recorded for this clone. The chain joins TRBV7-3 to TRBJ2-5; 9 bases are a match to TRBD1. The CDR3 is 14 residues long. The junction had 5 bases not matched to a gene; V was cut back by 5 bases and J by 4 bases. Germline V gene data show CDR1 as SGHTA and CDR2 as FQGTGA. In nucleotides, the CDR3 is TGTGCCAGCAGCCCAACGGGACAGGGAGAGACCCAGTACTTC. Translating it yields CASSPTGQGETQYF.

V and J are TRBV7-9 and TRBJ1-1; D gene uncertain. The CDR3 contains 12 residues. Germline CDR1 reads SEHNR; CDR2 reads FQNEAQ (reference sequence). The germline V and J ends were trimmed by 5 bases and 1 base, with 5 bases remaining between them. CDR3 residues: CASSPKNTEAFF. DNA of the CDR3: TGTGCCAGCAGCCCCAAGAACACTGAAGCTTTCTTT.

The chain carries TRBV5-6 and TRBJ2-2; the D gene is possibly TRBD1 (7 bases). The CDR3 consists of 15 residues. Trimming cost V 4 bases and J 4 bases, with 14 bases left between them. Germline V gene lookup returns CDR1 SGHDT and CDR2 YYEEEE. The CDR3 reads CASSPGGGRTGELFF. CDR3 DNA sequence: TGTGCCAGCAGCCCAGGAGGGGGCCGCACCGGGGAGCTGTTTTTT.

This chain connects TRBV4-2 to TRBJ2-7; 8 positions agree with TRBD2. V lost 0 bases to trimming and J lost 2 bases; unmatched junction nucleotides: 12. The CDR3 length is 18 residues. The V gene's germline CDR1 is LGHNA and CDR2 YNFKEQ. CDR3 in amino acids: CASSQEGSGLALTYEQYF. The CDR3, as DNA: TGTGCCAGCAGCCAAGAGGGATCAGGACTAGCCTTAACCTACGAGCAGTACTTC.

The V and J genes are TRBV6-1 and TRBJ1-1; TRBD1 matches at 9 bases. In germline, CDR1 is MNHNS, CDR2 SASEGT. J gave up 5 bases and V 6 bases, and 7 bases lay outside the gene matches. CDR3 size: 14 residues. The CDR3 loop is CASSRDRVLTEAFF. The DNA for the CDR3 is TGTGCCAGCAGCCGGGACAGGGTTTTGACTGAAGCTTTCTTT.

The chain joins TRBV28 to TRBJ2-3; tentative D call: TRBD2 (7 bases). CDR3 length equals 15 residues. Trimming removed 4 bases from V and 3 bases from J, with 14 bases in between. CDR1 MDHEN and CDR2 SYDVKM come from the germline V gene. The CDR3 reads CASSSPGEGTDTQYF. As DNA, the CDR3 is TGTGCCAGCAGTTCGCCAGGGGAGGGTACAGATACGCAGTATTTT.

This clone is deemed medium-sized (0.01 to 0.1%). The CDR3, as DNA: TGTGCCAGCAGCACGGGGAGTGGGAACACTGAAGCTTTCTTT. Amino acid sequence: CASSTGSGNTEAFF. The chain is built from TRBV7-6 and TRBJ1-1, with D uncertain. V was clipped by 5 bases and J by 1 base, with 11 bases between them. Germline V gene sequence: CDR1 SGHVS, CDR2 FNYEAQ. The CDR3 length is 14 residues.

This chain's CDR3 is CASSQESRDIGGYTF. In nucleotides, the CDR3 is TGTGCCAGCAGCCAAGAATCACGGGACATCGGGGGCTACACCTTC. V and J are TRBV4-2 and TRBJ1-2, with D possibly TRBD1 on 6 matching bases. V lost 0 bases, J lost 8 bases, and 16 bases lay in between. This CDR3 comprises 15 residues. CDR1 is LGHNA and CDR2 is YNFKEQ in the germline V gene.

The chain employs TRBV27 and TRBJ2-1, with D possibly TRBD2 on 5 matching bases. There are 13 residues in the CDR3. The ends were cut back, 6 bases at V and 6 bases at J, with 12 bases in the middle. Germline lookup yields CDR1 MNHEY and CDR2 SMNVEV (reference sequence). As DNA, the CDR3 is TGTGCCAGCAGCCCCGATCGGGGCAATGAGCAGTTCTTC. Translating gives CASSPDRGNEQFF.

This chain joins TRBV27 and TRBJ1-2; 7 positions agree with TRBD1. CDR1 is MNHEY and CDR2 is SMNVEV in the germline V gene (reference sequence). This CDR3 spans 17 amino acids. With 4 bases clipped from V and 0 bases from J, the junction kept 11 bases outside the gene matches. CDR3: CASSSQYRGPANYGYTF. Here the CDR3 DNA reads TGTGCCAGCAGTTCACAATACAGGGGCCCCGCTAACTATGGCTACACCTTC.

CDR3 DNA sequence: TGTGCCAGCAGCGTAAACGAGGGCCCTGGAAACACCATATATTTT. Translating gives CASSVNEGPGNTIYF. This chain joins TRBV9 and TRBJ1-3; no definite D call. The CDR3 totals 15 residues. V was trimmed by 1 base and J by 2 bases, leaving 10 bases between them. From germline, CDR1 is SGDLS and CDR2 YYNGEE.

The chain links TRBV6-5 to TRBJ2-1; a possible D gene is TRBD2 (6 bases). V was trimmed by 8 bases and J by 7 bases, leaving 21 bases between them. Germline loops: CDR1 MNHEY, CDR2 SVGAGI. CDR3 size: 15 residues. The CDR3 nucleotides read TGTGCCAGCTCCCTGGGGGGTACTTGGAGGAATGAGCAGTTCTTC. The encoded protein is CASSLGGTWRNEQFF.

V gene TRBV10-1 combines with J gene TRBJ2-1; TRBD2 matches at 10 bases. The CDR3 covers 15 residues. Germline V gene lookup returns CDR1 WNHNN and CDR2 SYGVQD (reference sequence). Trimming took 6 bases from V and 3 from J; bases not matched to a gene: 5. Here the CDR3 reads CASRPSGSYYNEQFF. Written as DNA, the CDR3 is TGCGCCAGCAGACCTAGCGGGAGCTACTACAATGAGCAGTTCTTC.

This sequence joins TRBV10-3 and TRBJ2-7; the D gene is possibly TRBD1 (5 bases). Germline lookup yields CDR1 ENHRY and CDR2 SYGVKD. This CDR3 spans 12 amino acids. The ends were cut back, 4 bases at V and 5 bases at J, with 9 bases in the middle. The CDR3 reads CAISAGFNEQYF. In DNA form, the CDR3 reads TGTGCCATCAGTGCAGGGTTTAACGAGCAGTACTTC.

V is TRBV5-1 and J is TRBJ2-1; perhaps TRBD1 as D (6 bases). The CDR3 is 15 residues long. Germline values: CDR1 SGHRS, CDR2 YFSETQ. V gave up 3 bases and J gave up 2 bases, with 12 bases separating them. The CDR3 region has the DNA TGCGCCAGCAGCTCACAGGGAACTACCTACAATGAGCAGTTCTTC. Translating it yields CASSSQGTTYNEQFF.

A single count supports this clone. J is TRBJ1-6 and V is TRBV9, with 8 bases aligning to TRBD1. The V gene end was trimmed by 1 base and the J gene end by 7 bases; junction bases not matched to a gene: 7. Germline CDR1 and CDR2: SGDLS and YYNGEE. The CDR3 has 16 residues. The CDR3 sequence is CASSVQGAPTNSPLHF. The CDR3 nucleotides are TGTGCCAGCAGCGTACAGGGGGCGCCTACGAATTCACCCCTCCACTTT.

The V gene is TRBV27, the J gene TRBJ1-1, with a possible D match to TRBD1 (6 bases). The CDR3 length is 17 residues. V was shortened by 2 bases and J by 5 bases, with 21 bases between the two germline ends. Germline V gives CDR1 MNHEY, CDR2 SMNVEV (reference sequence). The CDR3 DNA sequence: TGTGCCAGCAGTTTAATGGGGGTAGGGGGAACCGGGACTGAAGCTTTCTTT. It specifies CASSLMGVGGTGTEAFF.